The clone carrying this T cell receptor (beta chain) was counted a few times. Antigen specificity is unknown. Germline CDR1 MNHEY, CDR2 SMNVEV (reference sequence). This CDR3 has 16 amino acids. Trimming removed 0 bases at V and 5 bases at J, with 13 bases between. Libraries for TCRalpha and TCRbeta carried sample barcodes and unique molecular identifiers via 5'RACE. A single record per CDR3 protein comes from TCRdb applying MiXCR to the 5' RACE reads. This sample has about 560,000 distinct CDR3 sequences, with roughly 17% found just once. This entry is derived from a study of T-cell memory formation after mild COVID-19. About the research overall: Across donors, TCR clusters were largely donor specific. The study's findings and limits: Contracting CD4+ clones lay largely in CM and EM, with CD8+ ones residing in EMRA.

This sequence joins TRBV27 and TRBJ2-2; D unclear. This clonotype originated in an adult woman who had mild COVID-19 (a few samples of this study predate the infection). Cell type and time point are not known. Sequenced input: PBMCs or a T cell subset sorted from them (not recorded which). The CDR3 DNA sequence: TGTGCCAGCAGTTTATCAACGGACGCTCTGACCGGGGAGCTGTTTTTT. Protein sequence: CASSLSTDALTGELFF.